A selection of T cell receptor beta chains follows, all from one sample in a study of blood T cells in healthy people across ages. TCRdb independently ran MiXCR on the 5' RACE reads; one entry per CDR3 protein. Here the sample spans around 280,000 distinct CDR3 sequences, roughly 26% being singletons. Sequencing was performed on blood. These receptors came from a woman aged 65 to 85 in good health. CDR3s include the opening cysteine and the closing phenylalanine or tryptophan. D genes are given only for firm matches. Size is omitted from some rows. Given values are once, few, many or a class for expanded clones.

j_gene: TRBJ2-3; abundance: few; len: 14; v_gene: TRBV10-3; d_gene: NA; CDR3aa: CAIRDGAGADTQYF; CDR3nt: TGTGCCATCAGGGACGGAGCAGGGGCAGATACGCAGTATTTT
j_gene: TRBJ1-6; abundance: NA; len: 16; v_gene: TRBV7-6; d_gene: NA; CDR3aa: CASSLRTEASNSPLHF; CDR3nt: TGTGCCAGCAGCCTACGGACAGAAGCGAGTAATTCACCCCTCCACTTT
j_gene: TRBJ2-7; abundance: NA; len: 16; v_gene: TRBV7-2; d_gene: NA; CDR3aa: CASSLTLLRGSYEQYF; CDR3nt: TGTGCCAGCAGCTTAACCCTTTTGCGGGGCAGCTACGAGCAGTACTTC
j_gene: TRBJ1-5; abundance: NA; len: 15; v_gene: TRBV2; d_gene: NA; CDR3aa: CASSEAGGTHQPQHF; CDR3nt: TGTGCCAGCAGTGAAGCGGGAGGGACGCATCAGCCCCAGCATTTT
j_gene: TRBJ2-7; abundance: NA; len: 15; v_gene: TRBV28; d_gene: TRBD2; CDR3aa: CASSFVRAGAYEQYF; CDR3nt: TGTGCCAGCAGTTTCGTTCGGGCGGGAGCTTACGAGCAGTACTTC
j_gene: TRBJ1-4; abundance: few; len: 13; v_gene: TRBV20-1; d_gene: NA; CDR3aa: CSASGTRGEKLFF; CDR3nt: TGCAGTGCTAGTGGGACACGGGGTGAAAAACTGTTTTTT
j_gene: TRBJ2-1; abundance: few; len: 16; v_gene: TRBV24-1; d_gene: NA; CDR3aa: CATSAGEGATYNEQFF; CDR3nt: TGTGCCACCAGTGCCGGGGAGGGGGCGACCTACAATGAGCAGTTCTTC
j_gene: TRBJ2-4; abundance: NA; len: 11; v_gene: TRBV28; d_gene: NA; CDR3aa: CASSFRGIQYF; CDR3nt: TGTGCCAGCAGTTTCCGGGGCATTCAGTACTTC
j_gene: TRBJ2-1; abundance: few; len: 16; v_gene: TRBV10-2; d_gene: NA; CDR3aa: CASSESAGRPSRRQFF; CDR3nt: TGCGCCAGCAGTGAGTCCGCCGGACGCCCCTCCCGGAGGCAGTTCTTC
j_gene: TRBJ2-2; abundance: once; len: 15; v_gene: TRBV24-1; d_gene: TRBD1; CDR3aa: CATSETRQGAGELFF; CDR3nt: TGTGCCACCAGTGAGACCCGACAGGGGGCCGGGGAGCTGTTTTTT
j_gene: TRBJ2-7; abundance: NA; len: 16; v_gene: TRBV18; d_gene: TRBD1; CDR3aa: CASSPTGDNDSYEQYF; CDR3nt: TGTGCCAGCTCACCGACAGGGGACAATGACTCCTACGAGCAGTACTTC
j_gene: TRBJ2-5; abundance: NA; len: 17; v_gene: TRBV19; d_gene: TRBD2; CDR3aa: CASSNRTSGSLSETQYF; CDR3nt: TGTGCCAGTAGTAACCGGACTAGCGGGAGTTTGTCGGAGACCCAGTACTTC
j_gene: TRBJ2-5; abundance: NA; len: 13; v_gene: TRBV2; d_gene: NA; CDR3aa: CASSEVIGETQYF; CDR3nt: TGTGCCAGCAGTGAAGTAATCGGAGAGACCCAGTACTTC
j_gene: TRBJ1-3; abundance: few; len: 13; v_gene: TRBV7-2; d_gene: NA; CDR3aa: CASSFGEGNTIYF; CDR3nt: NA
j_gene: TRBJ1-1; abundance: NA; len: 13; v_gene: TRBV5-5; d_gene: NA; CDR3aa: CASSGTLHGEAFF; CDR3nt: TGTGCCAGCAGCGGGACACTACACGGTGAAGCTTTCTTT
j_gene: TRBJ2-2; abundance: many; len: 15; v_gene: TRBV6-1; d_gene: NA; CDR3aa: CASRLTGTNTGELFF; CDR3nt: TGTGCCAGCAGACTAACAGGGACGAACACCGGGGAGCTGTTTTTT
j_gene: TRBJ1-3; abundance: once; len: 16; v_gene: TRBV5-1; d_gene: NA; CDR3aa: CASSLAGSENGNTIYF; CDR3nt: TGCGCCAGCAGCTTGGCCGGCAGCGAGAATGGAAACACCATATATTTT
j_gene: TRBJ2-2; abundance: once; len: 12; v_gene: TRBV29-1; d_gene: NA; CDR3aa: CSARPPTGELFF; CDR3nt: TGCAGCGCACGACCTCCCACCGGGGAGCTGTTTTTT
j_gene: TRBJ2-5; abundance: few; len: 17; v_gene: TRBV15; d_gene: TRBD2; CDR3aa: CATSREGATSPQETQYF; CDR3nt: TGTGCCACCAGCAGAGAGGGCGCGACTAGCCCCCAAGAGACCCAGTACTTC
j_gene: TRBJ2-6; abundance: NA; len: 16; v_gene: TRBV4-2; d_gene: NA; CDR3aa: CASSPKGSSGANVLTF; CDR3nt: TGTGCCAGCAGCCCAAAAGGGAGCTCTGGGGCCAACGTCCTGACTTTC
j_gene: TRBJ2-5; abundance: NA; len: 13; v_gene: TRBV20-1; d_gene: NA; CDR3aa: CSARTRFQETQYF; CDR3nt: TGCAGTGCCAGAACGCGGTTCCAAGAGACCCAGTACTTC
j_gene: TRBJ2-5; abundance: few; len: 14; v_gene: TRBV5-5; d_gene: NA; CDR3aa: CASSLWRSPETQYF; CDR3nt: TGTGCCAGCAGCTTGTGGCGCTCCCCAGAGACCCAGTACTTC
j_gene: TRBJ1-1; abundance: NA; len: 10; v_gene: TRBV6-1; d_gene: NA; CDR3aa: CASSLTEAFF; CDR3nt: TGTGCCAGCAGCCTAACCGAAGCTTTCTTT
j_gene: TRBJ2-1; abundance: NA; len: 17; v_gene: TRBV4-3; d_gene: NA; CDR3aa: CASSQQEGTTWNNEQFF; CDR3nt: TGCGCTAGCAGCCAGCAAGAGGGTACTACGTGGAACAATGAGCAGTTCTTC
j_gene: TRBJ2-4; abundance: NA; len: 15; v_gene: TRBV6-2/TRBV6-3; d_gene: NA; CDR3aa: CASRHGGKTADIQYF; CDR3nt: TGTGCCAGCCGCCACGGAGGCAAAACTGCGGACATTCAGTACTTC
j_gene: TRBJ2-7; abundance: NA; len: 15; v_gene: TRBV5-1; d_gene: NA; CDR3aa: CASSLGTAPGAEQYF; CDR3nt: TGCGCCAGCAGCTTGGGGACAGCCCCAGGCGCCGAGCAGTACTTC
j_gene: TRBJ1-4; abundance: NA; len: 15; v_gene: TRBV2; d_gene: NA; CDR3aa: CASSLLEGYGEKLFF; CDR3nt: TGTGCCAGCAGCCTTTTGGAGGGGTACGGAGAAAAACTGTTTTTT
j_gene: TRBJ1-2; abundance: few; len: 18; v_gene: TRBV20-1; d_gene: TRBD1; CDR3aa: CSARDPTGKTVANYGYTF; CDR3nt: TGCAGTGCTAGAGACCCGACAGGGAAAACGGTGGCTAACTATGGCTACACCTTC
j_gene: TRBJ2-1; abundance: NA; len: 13; v_gene: TRBV5-1; d_gene: TRBD2; CDR3aa: CASSLELAGEQFF; CDR3nt: TGCGCCAGCAGCTTGGAACTAGCGGGCGAGCAGTTCTTC
j_gene: TRBJ1-4; abundance: NA; len: 14; v_gene: TRBV6-2/TRBV6-3; d_gene: NA; CDR3aa: CASSNLDGNEKLFF; CDR3nt: TGTGCCAGCAGCAACCTCGACGGTAATGAAAAACTGTTTTTT
j_gene: TRBJ2-7; abundance: NA; len: 16; v_gene: TRBV27; d_gene: NA; CDR3aa: CASSALESGRSYEQYF; CDR3nt: TGTGCCAGCAGTGCCCTCGAAAGCGGAAGATCCTACGAGCAGTACTTC
j_gene: TRBJ1-5; abundance: many; len: 14; v_gene: TRBV15; d_gene: NA; CDR3aa: CATSRLTNNQPQHF; CDR3nt: TGTGCCACCAGCAGGCTAACAAACAATCAGCCCCAGCATTTT
j_gene: TRBJ2-7; abundance: few; len: 16; v_gene: TRBV13; d_gene: TRBD2; CDR3aa: CASSLGPAGARYEQYF; CDR3nt: TGTGCCAGCAGCTTAGGCCCAGCGGGAGCTCGGTACGAGCAGTACTTC
j_gene: TRBJ2-2; abundance: NA; len: 17; v_gene: TRBV11-1; d_gene: NA; CDR3aa: CASSLRDSWDFDGELFF; CDR3nt: TGTGCCAGCAGCCTCCGGGACTCATGGGATTTCGACGGGGAGCTGTTTTTT
j_gene: TRBJ2-3; abundance: NA; len: 16; v_gene: TRBV7-2; d_gene: NA; CDR3aa: CASSLEAGASTDTQYF; CDR3nt: TGTGCCAGCAGCTTAGAGGCGGGGGCCAGCACAGATACGCAGTATTTT
j_gene: TRBJ2-1; abundance: NA; len: 13; v_gene: TRBV20-1; d_gene: NA; CDR3aa: CSAISRGDDEQFF; CDR3nt: TGCAGTGCTATTTCCAGGGGGGACGATGAGCAGTTCTTC
j_gene: TRBJ1-2; abundance: NA; len: 15; v_gene: TRBV21-1; d_gene: NA; CDR3aa: CASHSPRQANYGYTF; CDR3nt: TGTGCCAGCCACAGTCCGAGACAGGCTAACTATGGCTACACCTTC
j_gene: TRBJ1-1; abundance: few; len: 12; v_gene: TRBV29-1; d_gene: NA; CDR3aa: CSVESGTFEAFF; CDR3nt: TGCAGCGTGGAATCGGGGACCTTTGAAGCTTTCTTT
j_gene: TRBJ2-3; abundance: NA; len: 16; v_gene: TRBV6-1; d_gene: NA; CDR3aa: CASSESYGSYTDTQYF; CDR3nt: TGTGCCAGCAGTGAAAGTTACGGGAGCTACACAGATACGCAGTATTTT
j_gene: TRBJ1-5; abundance: many; len: 14; v_gene: TRBV5-1; d_gene: NA; CDR3aa: CASSLDSSNQPQHF; CDR3nt: TGCGCCAGCAGCTTGGACAGTAGCAATCAGCCCCAGCATTTT
j_gene: TRBJ2-5; abundance: NA; len: 13; v_gene: TRBV7-6; d_gene: NA; CDR3aa: CASSLASVGTQYF; CDR3nt: TGTGCCAGCAGCTTAGCTTCGGTAGGGACCCAGTACTTC
j_gene: TRBJ2-6; abundance: NA; len: 15; v_gene: TRBV28; d_gene: NA; CDR3aa: CASSTPSSGANVLTF; CDR3nt: TGTGCCAGCAGTACCCCGTCCTCGGGGGCCAACGTCCTGACTTTC
j_gene: TRBJ1-2; abundance: NA; len: 14; v_gene: TRBV7-2; d_gene: TRBD1; CDR3aa: CASSLGPGTGGYTF; CDR3nt: TGTGCCAGCAGCTTAGGACCTGGGACAGGAGGCTACACCTTC
j_gene: TRBJ2-3; abundance: NA; len: 15; v_gene: TRBV11-2; d_gene: NA; CDR3aa: CASSLEGGLRGTQYF; CDR3nt: TGTGCCAGCAGCTTAGAGGGGGGGCTCCGCGGTACGCAGTATTTT
j_gene: TRBJ2-1; abundance: NA; len: 14; v_gene: TRBV20-1; d_gene: TRBD2; CDR3aa: CSAQPGLAGVHQFF; CDR3nt: TGCAGTGCCCAACCGGGACTAGCGGGAGTTCATCAGTTCTTC
j_gene: TRBJ1-2; abundance: few; len: 17; v_gene: TRBV6-6; d_gene: NA; CDR3aa: CASSFRSKGEPNYGYTF; CDR3nt: TGTGCCAGCAGTTTCCGATCCAAAGGGGAGCCTAACTATGGCTACACCTTC
j_gene: TRBJ1-5; abundance: NA; len: 15; v_gene: TRBV29-1; d_gene: NA; CDR3aa: CSVGCVGRGNQPQHF; CDR3nt: TGCAGCGTTGGTTGTGTGGGCAGGGGTAATCAGCCCCAGCATTTT
j_gene: TRBJ2-1; abundance: NA; len: 16; v_gene: TRBV5-1; d_gene: NA; CDR3aa: CASSLEAGANYNEQFF; CDR3nt: TGCGCCAGCAGCTTGGAGGCGGGGGCTAACTACAATGAGCAGTTCTTC
j_gene: TRBJ1-2; abundance: NA; len: 14; v_gene: TRBV20-1; d_gene: NA; CDR3aa: CSAIPWTDGYGYTF; CDR3nt: TGCAGTGCCATACCCTGGACGGATGGGTATGGCTACACCTTC
j_gene: TRBJ2-5; abundance: many; len: 15; v_gene: TRBV5-1; d_gene: TRBD1; CDR3aa: CASSARRDRVETQYF; CDR3nt: TGCGCCAGCAGCGCTCGGCGAGACAGGGTAGAGACCCAGTACTTC
j_gene: TRBJ2-1; abundance: NA; len: 14; v_gene: TRBV6-6; d_gene: NA; CDR3aa: CATLKGVRGNEQFF; CDR3nt: TGTGCCACCCTTAAGGGGGTGAGGGGGAATGAGCAGTTCTTC